This T cell receptor beta chain originates from a study of Graves' ophthalmopathy and Graves' hyperthyroidism. Each diagnosis was determined on the basis of clinical symptoms, serum thyroxine, TRAb, thyroid ultrasound and orbital computed tomography. The CDR3 runs 12 residues. The V gene's germline CDR1 is LGHDT and CDR2 YNNKEL (reference sequence). The ends were cut back, 1 base at V and 6 bases at J, with 6 bases in the middle. CDR3 regions of TCR beta were amplified from RNA transcripts. HTBI primers primed a first-round RT-PCR, and a second-round multiplex PCR followed. MiXCR, run by TCRdb on the multiplex PCR reads, gives a single entry per CDR3 protein. The sample holds about 230,000 distinct CDR3 sequences; around 45% are singletons and the top ten take approximately 44%.

The V and J genes are TRBV3-1 and TRBJ1-2; D gene ambiguous. Sequenced: peripheral blood. This clonotype was sampled from an adult man with Graves' ophthalmopathy. CDR3 nucleotide sequence: TGTGCCAGCAGCCAAGGGGGTGATGGCTACACCTTC. It specifies CASSQGGDGYTF.